This section outlines one T cell receptor (beta chain) sequence together with its context. The antigen is undetermined. V gave up 6 bases and J gave up 3 bases; unmatched junction bases: 4. The CDR3 runs to 14 residues. Germline V gene data show CDR1 as LNHDA and CDR2 as SQIVND (reference sequence). The record originates from a study of shared clonotypes between healthy human individuals. Turning to the study itself: Participating donors consisted of two women and a few men aged 18 to 49. Each donor had three CD4 naive, three CD4 memory, two CD8 naive and one CD8 memory plate. Notes on the study in general: Between a few donors, naive CD4 clonotypes were shared at a level of around 5.1%.

Generated by immunoSEQ multiplex PCR, the TCRdb table keeps only in-frame clones and is missing some. This sample yields 2 million or so clones, of which roughly 94% are seen a single time; 0.13% belongs to the top ten. The rearrangement uses TRBV19 and TRBJ2-1; TRBD2 matches at 8 bases. Sequenced sample: naive CD4+ T cells sorted from blood. Subset specified: CD45RA+ positively selected. This clonotype was obtained from a man aged 18 to 30 in good health. CDR3: CASSGTRGYNEQFF. For the CDR3, the DNA is TGTGCCAGTAGCGGGACTAGGGGCTACAATGAGCAGTTCTTC.